This T cell receptor (beta chain) came from a study of breast tumors, draining lymph nodes, adjacent tissues. Samples came from axillary lymph nodes draining the breast cancer. As to this clonotype: Its antigen is still unknown. A much larger clone sits a single nucleotide away, making a read error possible.

The study's findings and limits: Tumors had less TCR diversity than lymph nodes, more than nontumor tissue. Luminal-like breast cancer showed significantly higher tumor–nontumor repertoire similarity than basal-like. Most tumor T cells seemingly derive from lymph node, then expand in tumor. Data only fit, rather than demonstrated, lymph node origin of most tumor T cells.

TCRdb processed the multiplex PCR reads anew with MiXCR; each CDR3 protein has one entry. Of 150,000 to 200,000 distinct CDR3 sequences detected, around a third appear once; the ten largest clones hold roughly 4.3%. The receptor's source is a female donor with breast cancer. Some clones in this sample may be carry-over from other donors' samples. The sequenced material came from axillary lymph node tissue.

The CDR3 DNA follows: TGTGCCAGCAGCCAACGCACCCCGGCGGCTGGGGCCACCGTCCTGACTTTC. Its protein product is CASSQRTPAAGATVLTF. This chain connects TRBV14 to TRBJ2-6; tentatively, D is TRBD1 (5 bases). Per the germline V gene, CDR1 is SGHDN and CDR2 is FVKESK. This CDR3 is 17 amino acids long.